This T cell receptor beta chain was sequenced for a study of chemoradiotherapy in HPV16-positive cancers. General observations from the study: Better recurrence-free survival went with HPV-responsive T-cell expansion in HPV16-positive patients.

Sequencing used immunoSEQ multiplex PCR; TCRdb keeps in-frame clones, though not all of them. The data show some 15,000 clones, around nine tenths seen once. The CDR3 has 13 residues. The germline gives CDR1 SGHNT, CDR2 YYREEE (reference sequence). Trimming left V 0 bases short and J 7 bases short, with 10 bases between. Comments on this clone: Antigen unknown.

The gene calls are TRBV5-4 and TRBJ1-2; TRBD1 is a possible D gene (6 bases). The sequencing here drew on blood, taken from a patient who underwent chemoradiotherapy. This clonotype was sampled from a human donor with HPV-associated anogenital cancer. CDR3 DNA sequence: TGTGCCAGCAGCTTGGTACAGGGATCTGGCTACACCTTC. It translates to CASSLVQGSGYTF.